This T cell receptor (beta chain) is from a study of T-cell memory formation after mild COVID-19. Findings and limits, study-wide: Mainly in CM and EM were contracting CD4+ clones; CD8+ were in EMRA.

The CDR3 consists of 12 residues. J was trimmed by 2 bases and V by 6 bases; bases with no gene match: 3. CDR1 SQVTM and CDR2 ANQGSEA come from the germline V gene. Points on this clonotype: Its antigen is unknown.

TCRdb reprocessed the 5' RACE reads via MiXCR and lists one record per CDR3 protein. The sample lists a few hundred thousand distinct CDR3 sequences, around 25% occurring once. The V call is TRBV29-1, the J call TRBJ1-2; 7 bases fit TRBD1. This receptor was identified in an adult woman who had mild COVID-19 (a few samples of this study predate the infection). Cell type and time point are not known. The source material was PBMCs or a T cell subset sorted from them (not recorded which). The CDR3 DNA sequence: TGCAGCGTGAGGGACAGCAACTATGGCTACACCTTC. Translation: CSVRDSNYGYTF.